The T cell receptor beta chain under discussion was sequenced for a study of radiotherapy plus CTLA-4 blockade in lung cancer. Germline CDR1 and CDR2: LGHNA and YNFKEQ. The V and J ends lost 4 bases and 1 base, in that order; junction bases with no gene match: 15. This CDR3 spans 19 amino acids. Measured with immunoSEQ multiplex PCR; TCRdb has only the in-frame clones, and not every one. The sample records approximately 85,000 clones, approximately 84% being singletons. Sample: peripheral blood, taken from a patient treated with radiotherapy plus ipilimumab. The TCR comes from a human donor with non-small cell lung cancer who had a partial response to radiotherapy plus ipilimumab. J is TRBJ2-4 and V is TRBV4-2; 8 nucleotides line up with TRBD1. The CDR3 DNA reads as TGTGCCAGCAGCCCCCAGGGGGCTGGCGGGGTGAAGGCCAAAAACATTCAGTACTTC. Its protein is CASSPQGAGGVKAKNIQYF.